The present entry profiles one T cell receptor beta chain with its context. This entry belongs to a study of blood T cell repertoires in COVID-19. Using immunoSEQ multiplex PCR, the repertoire was profiled, and TCRdb retains in-frame clones only, with some absent. The sample shows about 36,000 clones, around four fifths of them seen only once. This CDR3 is 16 amino acids long. Unmatched junction bases numbered 8, after V lost 0 bases and J lost 4 bases. The germline V gene has CDR1 SGHNT and CDR2 YYREEE (reference sequence). Material for sequencing was peripheral blood. This chain connects TRBV5-4 to TRBJ2-5, with 8 positions matching TRBD2. The TCR originated in a human donor in a cohort sampled during active COVID-19. This CDR3 is CASSLVPGGAGETQYF. In DNA, the CDR3 is TGTGCCAGCAGCTTGGTACCCGGGGGGGCCGGAGAGACCCAGTACTTC.